This TCR beta chain was sequenced in a study of Ad26.COV2.S vaccination and SARS-CoV-2 variants (dated by TCRdb to the early 2020s). About the study as a whole: Donors in the vaccine arm were drawn from COV1001, a multicentre, randomized, double-blind, placebo-controlled phase I-IIa trial testing Ad26.COV2.S in healthy adults. Ad26.COV2.S was administered intramuscularly at a dose of 5x10^10 or 1x10^11 viral particles, either as one shot or as two shots given 56 days apart. TCRbeta repertoire sequencing was used to assess the specificity and breadth of SARS-CoV-2-reactive T cell receptors after Ad26.COV2.S vaccination. A total of some 30 samples were included in the TCR-sequenced set, comprising some 20 Ad26.COV2.S vaccine recipients, 5 placebo recipients and 8 SARS-CoV-2 convalescent individuals. Trial participants were randomized into five groups of five, in which low-dose or high-dose Ad26.COV2.S was given once or twice, or placebo was given on both occasions. Throughout the experiments and outcome assessment, investigators stayed blinded to trial group allocation.

The immunoSEQ Assay was used to sequence TCRbeta CDR3 regions. After extraction, genomic DNA underwent amplification by bias-controlled multiplex PCR, followed by high-throughput sequencing. Under the source paper's analysis protocol: Collapsing and filtering of sequences were performed to quantify the absolute abundance of each unique TCRbeta CDR3 region. Usable DNA was measured by amplifying reference genes present in all nucleated cells, and TCRbeta template counts were normalized to that usable DNA to estimate T cell fraction. Repertoire TCRs were annotated as SARS-CoV-2-specific by exact matching of V gene, CDR3 amino acid sequence and J gene to a known reactive TCR set. The reference SARS-CoV-2 TCR set came from MIRA and was filtered for enrichment in COVID-19-positive ImmuneCODE repertoires, removing public or cross-reactive TCRs. Based on the MIRA antigens, annotated TCRs were further analysed at the level of specific ORF or position within ORF. Depth was the summed frequency of annotated unique rearrangements, while breadth was defined as annotated unique rearrangements over total unique productive rearrangements. Two-sided Wilcoxon rank-sum tests were used to compare TCR breadth between groups. TCRdb re-hosts the immuneACCESS table, in-frame sequences only. Its copies lack some clones; in the studies checked, an unresolved V gene accounts for under half of them, and the cause for the rest is not known. V and J calls and clone size are copied from that table; D and trimming were computed from the DNA. Present in this sample are hundreds of thousands of clones, roughly 87% of which were seen just once. The ten largest clones represent roughly 3.6% of the sample.

What the research found in general, with its limitations: The study was not powered for comparison of responses between vaccine doses or regimens. After vaccination, spike-specific CD8+ and CD4+ T cell responses were reported to show substantial breadth. Spike-specific TCR breadth was higher in Ad26.COV2.S recipients than in placebo recipients (P = 0.0014). Vaccine and placebo recipients had similar non-spike TCR breadth, a finding consistent with the vaccine containing only spike. The authors noted that total T cell responses may have been underestimated by the TCR breadth and depth analyses.

The treatment or condition label on this specimen signifies: roughly 18 received Ad26.COV2.S at low or high dose, single or two shots; several received placebo; per-sample allocation not given. Repertoires of vaccine and placebo recipients were sequenced from samples taken on day 63 after the first injection. Between 29 July and 7 August 2020, Cohort 1b enrolled about two dozen adults aged 18-55 years at one site in Boston, USA. As a vaccine, Ad26.COV2.S was a replication-incompetent adenovirus type 26 vector that expressed a prefusion-stabilized SARS-CoV-2 spike protein derived from the original Wuhan strain. This clone was detected only once. Its recognized antigen is unknown. No much larger clone exists at a distance of one base, and base qualities are not known. This specimen consisted of peripheral blood, obtained in a trial of Ad26.COV2.S vaccine versus placebo. The receptor was derived from a person between 18 and 59 years old who received the Ad26.COV2.S COVID-19 vaccine or a placebo.

The CDR3 is CASSLDGSLSNYGYTF. The nucleotides are TGCGCCAGCAGCTTGGATGGCAGCCTGTCTAACTATGGCTACACCTTC. The chain is assembled from TRBV5-1 and TRBJ1-2; the D gene identity is not certain. The CDR3 numbers 16 residues from cysteine through phenylalanine. Of the read, only the CDR3 DNA is kept; its 48 bases are in frame from base 1. V and J are truncated by 0 bases and 0 bases respectively, leaving an intervening sequence of 12 bases. CDR1 and CDR2 are read off the germline V gene as SGHRS and YFSETQ.